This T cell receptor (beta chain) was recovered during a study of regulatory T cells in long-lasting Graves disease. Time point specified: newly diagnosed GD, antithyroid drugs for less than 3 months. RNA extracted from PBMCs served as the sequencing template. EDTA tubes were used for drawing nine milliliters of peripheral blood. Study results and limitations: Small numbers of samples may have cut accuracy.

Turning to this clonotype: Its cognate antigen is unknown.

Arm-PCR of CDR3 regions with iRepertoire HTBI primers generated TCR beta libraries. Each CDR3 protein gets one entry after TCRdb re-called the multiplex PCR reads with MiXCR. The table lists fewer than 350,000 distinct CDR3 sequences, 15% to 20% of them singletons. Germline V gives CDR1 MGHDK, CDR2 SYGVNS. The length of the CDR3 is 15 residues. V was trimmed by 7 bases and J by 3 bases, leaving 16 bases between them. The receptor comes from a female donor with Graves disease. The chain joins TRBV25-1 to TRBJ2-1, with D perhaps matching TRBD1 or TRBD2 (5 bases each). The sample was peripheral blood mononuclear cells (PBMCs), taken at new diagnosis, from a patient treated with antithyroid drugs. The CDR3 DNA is TGTGCCAGCAATACCCGGGACGCCCTCTACAATGAGCAGTTCTTC. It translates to CASNTRDALYNEQFF.